This T cell receptor (beta chain) is drawn from a study of cytomegalovirus exposure and HLA in healthy donors (TCRdb year 2017). The study in broad terms: According to an earlier analysis of a few hundred of the donors, about 170 million T cells yielded over 90 million unique TCR beta sequences and roughly 280 Gb of sequence data. About 330 gigabases of sequencing data and 70 million to 95 million unique TCR sequences made up an early release that covered several hundred HLA-typed donors. Among the roughly 400 genotyped donors, more than 70% belonged to the genetic ancestry cluster associated with self-reported Caucasian donors. The study aimed to test whether cataloging public T cell receptors could reveal signatures of past pathogen exposure. The T cell repertoires of 670 or so subjects were profiled by immunosequencing and related to cytomegalovirus serostatus. Besides the first cohort of 550 to 750 subjects, a separate validation cohort made up of 90 to 150 different subjects was used. To predict cytomegalovirus infection status, the study combined high-throughput TCR immunosequencing, statistical association of individual TCRs with disease status, and machine learning. A later analysis re-examined previously published TCR beta repertoires from just over 650 donors and added high-resolution HLA genotyping to investigate patterns of TCR occurrence. The later analysis used no new phenotypic data to find candidate immune exposures, relying instead on TCR beta sequences and their occurrence across donors. In an earlier analysis of roughly 540 of the donors, high-throughput TCR beta sequencing was used to judge whether each TCR beta V gene segment behaved as functional or pseudogenic. Donor age, sex, ethnicity and CMV serostatus were collected together with the repertoire data. A later genetic analysis used genome-wide SNP genotypes for about three fifths of the 666 donors, treating that subset as a discovery cohort. All discovery cohort repertoires had been generated on a single sequencing platform. Both class I and class II loci were covered by HLA typing, at four-digit resolution. Typing coverage differed by locus: A, B, C, DRB1 and DQB1 were typed in about 620-640 donors, DQA1 in approximately 520, DPA1 in over 600, and DPB1 in 472. Roughly 5 DR-DQ haplotypes were handled as single units for association and clustering, since linkage in the cohort was strong. Across 398 genotyped donors of the cohort, an average of about 200,000 unique TCR beta nucleotide sequences per donor were sequenced, and roughly 17% of those sequences were non-productive.

Results and caveats for the whole study, not just this receptor: Because the 87-base-pair reads could not distinguish some IMGT-functional V segments, including TRBV6-2 and TRBV6-3, those segments were excluded. Some 15 rarely observed V segments, including chromosome 9 orphons, were excluded from the earlier analysis of approximately 500 of the donors because counts were too low. Strong co-occurrence of HLA alleles, especially DR and DQ, made assigning TCR associations to individual alleles difficult. Immune exposure information for the cohort was limited to CMV serostatus. Most CMV-associated TCR beta chains appeared to be HLA-restricted in a later analysis, and the HLA associations seemed to be driven largely by CMV exposure. Several of the top co-occurrence clusters appeared to be linked to parvovirus B19, influenza, CMV and Epstein-Barr virus, according to a later analysis. According to a later analysis, TCR association rates differed among HLA loci, with DRB1 alleles showing the most associated TCRs and HLA-C alleles showing the fewest. Correlated functional status among segregating V segments might be attributable to linkage disequilibrium, but an unknown experimental factor could not be ruled out. In an earlier analysis of roughly 500 of the donors, most TCR beta V segments appeared in productive rearrangements about 87% or about 30% of the time, broadly matching IMGT annotations. Sequencing depth was assumed to be roughly uniform across donors in the presence/absence analyses, though that assumption may not hold. In the study, some 180 TCR beta chains were listed as associated with cytomegalovirus. The authors suggested that the approach could potentially be extended to other disease states and immunological phenotypes. A further reported finding was that TCR beta sequences accurately predicted the HLA-A and HLA-B alleles for most subjects in the first cohort. A later analysis associated 16,951 TCR beta sequences with specific HLA alleles at a false discovery rate of 0.05. A later genetic analysis associated a missense DCLRE1C variant with V-gene and J-gene trimming of TCR beta chains, and an independent cohort replicated the association. Only TCR beta chains were sequenced in this cohort, and the absence of alpha or paired-chain data limited detectable features. A group of highly shared sequence variants was considered likely to be a technical artifact of the sequencing pipeline. HLA typing was unavailable for some donors at each locus, so association tests used only the typed subset. Most TCR sequences were observed very rarely across donors, whereas some public TCRs were present in many individuals. According to a later genetic analysis, donors in an Asian-associated ancestry cluster had fewer N-insertions in productive TCRs than the approximately 610-donor mean. In vitro tests confirmed that a few of the cytomegalovirus-associated TCR beta chains recognize cytomegalovirus antigens. In a later analysis, HLA-associated TCR beta chains were found to be more clonally expanded and to have lower generation probabilities than equally common non-associated chains. In both the original and validation cohorts, the classifier was reported to diagnose cytomegalovirus status with high specificity and sensitivity.

The cohort consisted of fewer than 700 healthy bone marrow donors. All cohort members were sampled while nominally healthy, although unrecorded immune exposures were likely present. The donor was CMV seronegative and belonged to the group of 352 seronegative cohort members. Every donor gave a peripheral blood sample, and the peripheral blood mononuclear cells from that sample were used for TCR beta sequencing. Genomic DNA was extracted from the blood cell samples with the Qiagen DNeasy Blood Extraction Kit. Its CDR3 holds 14 amino acids, cysteine through phenylalanine. Only CDR3 DNA remains: 42 bases, in frame from the first base. Sequences SGDLS (CDR1) and YYNGEE (CDR2) are obtained from the germline V gene. Deletion took 2 bases off V and 0 bases off J, with a span of 6 bases between the germline ends. Library method: the immunoSEQ multiplex PCR assay. The multiplex PCR relied on a mix of 60 forward primers for TCR Vbeta segments and 13 reverse primers for TCR Jbeta segments. A multiplex PCR assay on genomic DNA amplified the CDR3 region of rearranged TCR beta genes. On the Illumina HiSeq System, the amplified TCR beta libraries were sequenced as 87-base-pair reads. Processing in the source paper ran as follows. A later analysis tallied around 87 million unique TCR beta chains across the 666 repertoires, and some 12 million of those chains were shared by two or more donors. Raw reads were error-corrected and collapsed into unique sequences with a nearest-neighbor algorithm that merged closely related sequences to remove PCR and sequencing errors. Alignment of CDR3 sequences to IMGT reference sequences was used to assign V, D and J gene segments. For a sequence to be retained, at least a six-nucleotide match to both a V gene segment and a J gene segment was required. Rearrangements were classified as productive when the CDR3 lacked stop codons and remained in frame with V and J, and all other rearrangements were classified as non-productive. CDR3 was defined according to IMGT convention as the region running from the second conserved V-encoded cysteine to the conserved J-encoded phenylalanine. Sequences without an unambiguous match to a single V gene segment were excluded from the earlier analysis of 500 to 700 of the donors. In an earlier analysis of approximately 550 of the donors, V segments were called functional above 56.7% productive rearrangements and were called segregating when the between-donor standard deviation exceeded 5%. To diagnose cytomegalovirus status from the catalog of TCR beta chain sequences, a statistical classification framework was built. V and J gene assignment, in a later analysis, came from comparing TCR nucleotide sequences with IMGT/GENE-DB human TR gene sequences. A later analysis assigned CDR3 sequences and most-parsimonious VDJ recombination scenarios with the TCRdist pipeline. In a later analysis, each TCR beta chain was defined by its CDR3 amino acid sequence together with its V-gene family, and reads lacking a unique V-gene family were excluded. As a way to deal with suspected cross-contamination and a sequencing artifact, a later analysis dropped roughly 600 nucleotide sequences that were highly shared and had low generation probability. In a later analysis, a clonal expansion index for each public chain was calculated from normalized within-repertoire ranks of inferred template counts. In a later analysis, generation probabilities were computed with a VDJ recombination model fitted to out-of-frame rearrangements, and the resulting probabilities were checked against IGoR. In a later analysis, hypergeometric tests were used to score TCR-TCR, TCR-HLA and TCR-CMV co-occurrence, with a repertoire-size bias correction applied to TCR pairs. False discovery rates were estimated in a later analysis by permuting HLA or CMV assignments 20 times. In a later analysis, co-occurring TCRs were grouped with DBSCAN, and TCRdist sequence similarity was added when clustering was performed within HLA-allele-positive subsets. Repertoires with fewer than 30,000 or more than 120,000 public chains, plus five repertoires with anomalous nucleotide sharing, were excluded from co-occurrence clustering. The table was pulled from immuneACCESS by TCRdb, which kept in-frame rearrangements only. Such tables lose some clones; where checked, under half of the loss comes from unresolved V genes, and the rest has no known cause. Clonal size and the V and J genes are those of that table, whereas D and trimming came from the DNA. The sample has around 90,000 clones on record, around 80% of them singletons. The top ten clonotypes cover under 8.5% of the sample.

A word on this clone: Its antigen specificity is not known. No much larger clone exists at a distance of one base, and base qualities are not known.

Sequencing was performed on PBMCs. The clonotype comes from a man younger than 40 in good health and CMV-seronegative. The chain joins TRBV9 to TRBJ1-3, with no reliable assignment of the D segment. The nucleotides read TGTGCCAGCAGCGTGCGATACTCTGGAAACACCATATATTTT. Its protein is CASSVRYSGNTIYF.